The present entry profiles one TCR beta chain with its context. All enrollees were about 18 to 95 years old and from about 25 US areas. The data stem from a study of blood T cell repertoires in COVID-19. Background on the study: Sites across the United States, Italy and Spain contributed samples from acute and convalescent COVID-19.

Assay: immunoSEQ multiplex PCR; the TCRdb copy retains only in-frame clones and omits some. The data hold some 190,000 clones, with around 86% observed a single time. Per germline, CDR1 DFQATT and CDR2 SNEGSKA (reference sequence). There are 10 residues in the CDR3. The clonotype originates from a man in his forties or fifties with acute COVID-19. This sequence joins TRBV20-1 and TRBJ2-5; D not resolved. What was sequenced was PBMCs or T cells enriched from blood (not recorded which). The CDR3: CSRGGETQYF. CDR3 nucleotides: TGCAGCCGCGGTGGGGAGACCCAGTACTTC.